This T cell receptor (beta chain) was captured by sequencing in a study of T cells in Graves' hyperthyroidism and ophthalmopathy. Findings of the study overall: Most clonotypes expanded in the thyroid (above 0.001) were also present in blood.

This CDR3 is built from 13 residues. Germline loops: CDR1 ENHRY, CDR2 SYGVKD. A lack of ophthalmopathy progression within 18 months defined stable Graves' hyperthyroidism. Fresh 10 ml peripheral blood yielded PBMCs. This clonotype showed up just once. Its specificity is not known. Being one base from a much bigger clone, this may be a read error. What was amplified from RNA transcripts were TCR beta CDR3 regions. The HTBI primer set drove a first-round RT-PCR of the TCR CDR3. TCRdb reprocessed the multiplex PCR reads via MiXCR and lists one record per CDR3 protein. The profile covers under 400,000 distinct CDR3 sequences, with around a sixth appearing a single time and around 47% taken by the ten largest.

The material sequenced was blood. This clonotype originated in a woman aged 45 to 65 with Graves' hyperthyroidism. This sequence joins TRBV10-3 and TRBJ1-1; D gene uncertain. This CDR3 reads CATSDETQTEAFF. The CDR3 DNA reads TGTGCCACCAGTGACGAGACGCAGACTGAAGCTTTCTTT.